A selection of T cell receptor beta chains follows, all from one sample in a study of blood T cell repertoires in COVID-19. Profiled with immunoSEQ multiplex PCR; TCRdb holds only in-frame clones, not every one. The sample has around 300,000 clones; approximately 90% are singletons. Sequenced sample: PBMCs or T cells enriched from blood (not recorded which). The receptors were sampled from a woman between 25 and 40 years old who had recovered from COVID-19. The CDR3 runs from the conserved cysteine through the conserved F or W. Fields, in order: clone size, V gene, CDR3 protein. Not all rows give a size; the values are once, few, many and, for expanded clones, a class.

size: NA; V: TRBV14; CDR3: CASSQEALLNYNEQFF
size: NA; V: TRBV7-2; CDR3: CASSLASGTGRYNEQFF
size: NA; V: TRBV3-1/TRBV3-2; CDR3: CASTTDFLTDTQYF
size: NA; V: TRBV4-1; CDR3: CASSHPKGEGNDQPQHF
size: NA; V: TRBV9; CDR3: CASGGGGNTEAFF
size: NA; V: TRBV5-1; CDR3: CASSYAGGEQYF
size: NA; V: TRBV14; CDR3: CASSSYGGGYGYTF
size: NA; V: TRBV3-1/TRBV3-2; CDR3: CASREQGAHNSPLHF
size: NA; V: TRBV19; CDR3: CASSITGGVTEAFF
size: NA; V: TRBV28; CDR3: CASSLPASGGYNEQFF
size: NA; V: TRBV28; CDR3: CASSQTTDTQYF
size: NA; V: TRBV19; CDR3: CASSNWAYNHGYTF
size: NA; V: TRBV28; CDR3: CASSFSQGGFYEQYF
size: NA; V: TRBV6-2/TRBV6-3; CDR3: CASSYASGRRTTGELFF
size: NA; V: TRBV7-2; CDR3: CASSQLNIRERFQYF
size: NA; V: TRBV5-4; CDR3: CASSRDRAVGNEQFF
size: few; V: TRBV5-1; CDR3: CASSNADRANSPLHF
size: few; V: TRBV20-1; CDR3: CSARSDYEQYF
size: NA; V: TRBV19; CDR3: CASSPTGLNTEAFF
size: NA; V: TRBV7-6; CDR3: CASSPNRQGWEKLFF
size: NA; V: TRBV28; CDR3: CASSPWREDYNEQFF
size: NA; V: TRBV28; CDR3: CASSLAGAETQYF
size: once; V: TRBV5-4; CDR3: CASSWERRGTEAFF